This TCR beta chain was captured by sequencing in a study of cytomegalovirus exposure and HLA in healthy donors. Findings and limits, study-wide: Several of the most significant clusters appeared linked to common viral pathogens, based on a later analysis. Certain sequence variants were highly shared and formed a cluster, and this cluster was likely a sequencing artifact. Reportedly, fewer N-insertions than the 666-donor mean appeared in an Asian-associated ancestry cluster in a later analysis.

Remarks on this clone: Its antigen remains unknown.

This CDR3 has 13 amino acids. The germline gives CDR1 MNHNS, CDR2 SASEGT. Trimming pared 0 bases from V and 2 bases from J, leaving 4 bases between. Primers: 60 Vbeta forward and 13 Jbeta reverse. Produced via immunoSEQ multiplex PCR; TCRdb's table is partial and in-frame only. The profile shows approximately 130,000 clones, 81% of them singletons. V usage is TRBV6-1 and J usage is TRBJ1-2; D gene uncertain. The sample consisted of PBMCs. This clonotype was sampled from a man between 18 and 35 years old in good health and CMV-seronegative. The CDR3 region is CASSEAGNYGYTF. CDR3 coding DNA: TGTGCCAGCAGTGAAGCCGGGAACTATGGCTACACCTTC.